This TCR beta chain derives from a study of blood T cells in healthy people across ages (dated by TCRdb to the mid-2010s). About the study as a whole: Template switching captured roughly one uniquely barcoded TCR beta cDNA molecule per two T cells in model experiments. Using the same blood draw, the study looked at two additional independent replicas of 1 million unique cDNA reads for two donors, one aged 18 to 30 and the other aged 80 or older. Using deep sequencing normalized with unique cDNA molecular identifiers, the study measured how TCR beta repertoire diversity changes with age. Donors were grouped into four age groups: young (average 16 years), middle-aged (39), aged (about 60) and long-lived (approximately 78). To avoid experimental bias, donors of different ages were spread randomly across the sequencing lanes.

What the research found in general, with its limitations: Conclusive comparison of naive and antigen-experienced compartments was prevented by the profiling of bulk unsorted PBMCs. Observed TCR beta diversity per million T cells fell roughly linearly with age, and a significant reduction was already apparent by age roughly 40. The long-lived group showed more naive CD4+ T cells, fewer expanded clones and increased TCR diversity than the aged group, suggesting age selection. The percentage of naive T cells measured by flow cytometry correlated strongly with observed TCR beta diversity. Estimates of total diversity based on one million sequenced T cells were regarded as lower bounds and as underestimates. Because the CMV infection status of the donors was unknown, age-related changes in expanded clonotypes may potentially have been confounded.

The roughly 39 donors, aged roughly 6 to 95 years, were systemically healthy Caucasian individuals from Russia. Each donor gave 8.5 to 10 milliliters of peripheral blood, collected into EDTA-treated Vacutainer tubes. Ficoll-Paque density-gradient centrifugation was used to isolate PBMCs, with at least 6.5 million per sample. Trizol reagent was used to extract total RNA from PBMCs, with at least 6 micrograms per sample. For every donor, an aliquot of PBMCs went through flow cytometry to measure the percentages of naive CD45RAhigh/CD27high T cells. The germline V gene (reference sequence) provides CDR1 SEHNR and CDR2 FQNEAQ. Including cysteine and phenylalanine, the CDR3 has 16 amino acids. CDR3 DNA only is kept here, 48 bases in frame from base 1. V is trimmed back by 2 bases and J by 7 bases, and the junction contains 13 bases that no gene match accounts for. In the case of this clonotype: Its cognate antigen has yet to be identified. No much larger clone is present one base from it, and per-base qualities are unavailable.

Libraries were made using 5' RACE. TCRdb records Illumina HiSeq 2500 as the sequencer. A second PCR of 7 to 11 cycles was performed with a sample-barcoded 5' primer and a J-beta primer mix. Each TCR beta cDNA molecule received a unique molecular identifier from a template-switch 5' adaptor carrying 12 random nucleotides. Each sample yielded at least 3 million CDR3-containing paired-end reads. All of the RNA was converted into first-strand cDNA using the Mint cDNA synthesis kit, with a TRBC-specific oligonucleotide serving as the primer. Following uracil-DNA glycosylase treatment, all cDNA underwent a first 18-cycle PCR with the universal primers M1SS and BC2_uni_R. For the original study's pipeline: For normalization, 1 million high-quality reads, each with a distinct molecular identifier, were randomly selected from each sample. Instead of being binned into consensus sequences, reads with shared molecular identifiers were discarded. CDR3 identification, clonotype clustering and error correction used MiTCR with a Q25 quality threshold and the strictest error-elimination algorithm. A nonparametric unseen species model using Euler transformation provided a lower-bound estimate of total TCR beta diversity. The raw public data were reprocessed by TCRdb itself: fastp quality trimming at Q25, MiXCR clonotype calling, in-frame beta chains only. Rows are combined by CDR3 protein, so each entry shows the most common genes and DNA. The V and J calls were determined by TCRdb, not by the authors. Present in this sample are fewer than 1.5 million distinct CDR3 sequences, 42% of which were seen just once. The ten largest clones represent 6.5% to 10% of the sample.

The material sequenced was blood. The rearrangement combines TRBV7-9 with TRBJ2-7, with 8 bases matching TRBD2. The sequence was collected from a woman aged 18-30 years in good health. For the CDR3, the sequence is CASSLRREDSYNEQYF. The nucleotide sequence reads as follows: TGTGCCAGCAGCTTAAGGCGGGAGGACTCCTACAATGAGCAGTACTTC.